The next 30 T cell receptor beta chains were all read from a single sample in a study of cytotoxic CD8 clonotypes in ibrutinib-treated CLL. TCRdb's copy holds only in-frame clones and misses some; the assay was immunoSEQ multiplex PCR. The data show just over 200,000 clones, over 65% seen once. Sequencing used PBMCs, obtained after 12 months of ibrutinib treatment. These receptor sequences come from a human donor with chronic lymphocytic leukemia.

The chain uses TRBV7-2 and TRBJ2-7; D not resolved. The CDR3 length is 14 residues. From germline, CDR1 is SGHTA and CDR2 FQGNSA. V shed 2 bases and J shed 13 bases, with 21 bases lying between them. Written as DNA, the CDR3 is TGTGCCAGCAGCTTAAACGACCTAGTTAAAAGGGCTTACTTC. Translation: CASSLNDLVKRAYF.

The rearrangement links TRBV15 to TRBJ2-7; 8 bases are a match to TRBD2. This CDR3 spans 14 amino acids. Germline V gene lookup returns CDR1 LNHNV and CDR2 YYDKDF (reference sequence). J lost 3 bases, V lost 2 bases, and 3 bases had no gene match. CDR3 region: CATSRRGGLYEQYF. The CDR3 DNA is TGTGCCACCAGCAGACGGGGGGGCCTCTACGAGCAGTACTTC.

As for this clone: Different DNA sequences within this sample yield the same CDR3. The V call is TRBV18, the J call TRBJ1-1; D unresolved. Germline CDR1 KGHSH, CDR2 LQKENI. The CDR3 is made up of 12 amino acids. Trimming took 2 bases from V and 1 from J, leaving 2 bases between them. Written as DNA, the CDR3 is TGTGCCAGCTCACCAAGGAACACTGAAGCTTTCTTT. Translating gives CASSPRNTEAFF.

The chain links TRBV4-1 to TRBJ2-1; 7 bases line up with TRBD1. V lost 6 bases to trimming and J lost 8 bases; unmatched junction nucleotides: 7. CDR3 size: 13 residues. Looked up from germline, CDR1 is MGHRA and CDR2 is YSYEKL. CDR3 nucleotides: TGCGCCAGCAGTAAACAGGGGACCGATGAGCAGTTCTTC. Encoded protein: CASSKQGTDEQFF.

CDR3 sequence reads: CSVGTGLNQPQHF. CDR3 coding DNA: TGCAGCGTGGGGACAGGTCTCAATCAGCCCCAGCATTTT. The chain carries TRBV29-1 and TRBJ1-5; 8 positions agree with TRBD1. J was trimmed by 3 bases and V by 6 bases; bases with no gene match: 4. Germline V gives CDR1 SQVTM, CDR2 ANQGSEA. The CDR3 runs 13 residues.

This rearrangement joins TRBV18 to TRBJ2-7; no firm D call. V lost 2 bases and J lost 6, with 11 bases in between. The CDR3 has 13 amino acids. CDR1 and CDR2 from the germline V gene are KGHSH and LQKENI. The CDR3 reads CASSPGIAGEQYF. The CDR3 DNA sequence: TGTGCCAGCTCACCAGGGATAGCAGGCGAGCAGTACTTC.

The chain joins TRBV7-6 to TRBJ2-1; no clear D. V lost 1 base and J lost 3, with 7 bases in between. CDR3 length: 14 amino acids. Germline V gives CDR1 SGHVS, CDR2 FNYEAQ. CDR3 protein: CASSLVANYNEQFF. CDR3 bases: TGTGCCAGCAGCTTAGTGGCCAACTACAATGAGCAGTTCTTC.

The chain has TRBV7-2 and TRBJ2-2; 10 bases map to TRBD2. Germline V CDR1 and CDR2: SGHTA, FQGNSA. V lost 5 bases and J lost 2; bases outside the gene matches: 5. This CDR3 has 16 residues. DNA of the CDR3: TGTGCCAGCAGCCACCGGACTAGCGGTAACACCGGGGAGCTGTTTTTT. As protein: CASSHRTSGNTGELFF.

The chain recombines TRBV7-9 with TRBJ1-2; D is uncertain. The V end was cut by 8 bases, the J end by 3 bases, with 7 bases between. This CDR3 contains 11 residues. Germline CDR1 is SEHNR and CDR2 is FQNEAQ (reference sequence). Here the CDR3 DNA reads TGTGCCAGCCATGGGGACTATGGCTACACCTTC. Protein: CASHGDYGYTF.

The rearrangement uses TRBV28 and TRBJ1-5; D is uncertain. V gave up 3 bases and J gave up 9 bases, with 9 bases separating them. CDR1 is MDHEN, CDR2 SYDVKM, per germline. The length of the CDR3 is 12 residues. In DNA, the CDR3 is TGTGCCAGCAGTTTCCTCCGGCGGCCCCAGCATTTT. It encodes CASSFLRRPQHF.

The table lists this clone with a count of one. This chain connects TRBV29-1 to TRBJ2-3, with 8 bases matching TRBD1. Germline V CDR1 and CDR2: SQVTM, ANQGSEA. This CDR3 has 13 residues. V lost 6 bases, J lost 2 bases, and 4 bases stayed unmatched. This CDR3 is CSVGQGHTDTQYF. CDR3 bases: TGCAGCGTCGGACAGGGACACACAGATACGCAGTATTTT.

In its sample, this clone was seen once. The genes are TRBV29-1 and TRBJ1-1, with D uncertain. V lost 4 bases, J lost 5 bases, and 11 bases lay in between. The CDR3 loop spans 12 amino acids. The germline V gene has CDR1 SQVTM and CDR2 ANQGSEA. The chain's CDR3 is CSVVTGLTEAFF. In DNA form, the CDR3 reads TGCAGCGTTGTCACTGGTCTAACTGAAGCTTTCTTT.

The chain joins TRBV30 to TRBJ1-1; tentative D call: TRBD1 (5 bases). The germline gives CDR1 GTSNPN, CDR2 SVGIG (reference sequence). The CDR3 extends over 14 amino acids. V was pared by 5 bases and J by 5 bases, with 18 bases between. The CDR3: CAWEMGGWGTEAFF. In nucleotides, the CDR3 is TGTGCCTGGGAGATGGGGGGTTGGGGTACTGAAGCTTTCTTT.

The chain combines TRBV7-2 with TRBJ1-2, with D possibly TRBD1 on 6 matching bases. The germline gives CDR1 SGHTA, CDR2 FQGNSA. This CDR3 has 14 residues. V dropped 3 bases and J dropped 8 bases, with 16 bases sitting between them. For the CDR3, the DNA is TGTGCCAGCAGCTTCCAGAAACAGGGATGGGGCTACACCTTC. It yields the protein CASSFQKQGWGYTF. The complete variable domain, with remaining parts taken from reference TRBV7-2 and TRBJ1-2, reads GAGVSQSPSNKVTEKGKDVELRCDPISGHTALYWYRQSLGQGLEFLIYFQGNSAPDKSGLPSDRFSAERTGGSVSTLTIQRTQQEDSAVYLCASSFQKQGWGYTFGSGTRLTVV.

V and J are TRBV7-9 and TRBJ2-3; weak D call: TRBD1 (5 bases). CDR1 is SEHNR and CDR2 is FQNEAQ in the germline V gene (reference sequence). There are 16 residues in the CDR3. Deletions cut 5 bases from V and 6 bases from J, with 21 bases between. In DNA, the CDR3 is TGTGCCAGCAGCGTTACAACCCCCACAGGAATGGATACGCAGTATTTT. Translating it yields CASSVTTPTGMDTQYF.

J is TRBJ2-1 and V is TRBV14; D not resolved. The V end lost 7 bases, the J end lost 7 bases, and 20 bases lay between the germline ends. The CDR3 is 15 amino acids. Germline V lookup: CDR1 SGHDN, CDR2 FVKESK. The CDR3 coding sequence is TGTGCCAGCACCGCAATTCGTCCGAGTGGAAATGAGCAGTTCTTC. Amino acid sequence: CASTAIRPSGNEQFF.

The rearrangement joins TRBV5-1 to TRBJ1-6, with D unresolved. V lost 2 bases and J lost 10, with 13 bases in between. The germline V gene encodes CDR1 SGHRS and CDR2 YFSETQ. The CDR3 runs 14 residues. DNA for the CDR3: TGCGCCAGCAGCTTCGAGGGTTTGTACTCACCCCTCCACTTT. This sequence encodes CASSFEGLYSPLHF.

The chain employs TRBV4-3 and TRBJ1-1, with 7 positions matching TRBD1. CDR1 and CDR2 from the germline V gene are LGHNA and YSLEER. This CDR3 has 16 residues. J lost 8 bases, V lost 1 base, and 13 bases had no gene match. DNA of the CDR3: TGCGCCAGCAGCCAAGCTTACCAGGGGGGAAGCCCGGAAGCTTTCTTT. Its protein is CASSQAYQGGSPEAFF.

The chain couples TRBV29-1 to TRBJ2-1; D unclear. The germline V and J ends were trimmed by 7 bases and 8 bases, with 12 bases remaining between them. Germline values: CDR1 SQVTM, CDR2 ANQGSEA. CDR3 size: 11 residues. The CDR3 region has the DNA TGCAGCGCCAACGTTGGCGATGAGCAGTTCTTC. This gives the protein CSANVGDEQFF.

This clone has more than one count but fewer than ten. V usage is TRBV2 and J usage is TRBJ1-2, with D possibly being TRBD1 (6 bases). The CDR3 loop spans 14 amino acids. The V end lost 1 base, the J end lost 8 bases, and 14 bases lay between the germline ends. Germline-derived CDR1 and CDR2 are SNHLY and FYNNEI. In DNA, the CDR3 is TGTGCCAGCAGTGAAGAACAGGGCCGACAGGGCTACACCTTC. This encodes CASSEEQGRQGYTF.

V is TRBV11-2 and J is TRBJ2-2; D is unclear. The V end lost 1 base, the J end lost 4 bases, and 1 base lay between the germline ends. The CDR3 contains 12 residues. Germline loops: CDR1 SGHAT, CDR2 FQNNGV. The CDR3 sequence is CASSLGTGELFF. The DNA of the CDR3 is TGTGCCAGCAGCTTAGGCACCGGGGAGCTGTTTTTT.

V and J are TRBV5-6 and TRBJ1-1, with a possible D match to TRBD1 (5 bases). Trimming cost V 7 bases and J 1 base, with 17 bases left between them. The CDR3 spans 15 residues. Germline V gene lookup returns CDR1 SGHDT and CDR2 YYEEEE. In DNA, the CDR3 is TGTGCCAGCTCAGAATGGGGGGTTGAGAACACTGAAGCTTTCTTT. Amino acid sequence: CASSEWGVENTEAFF.

This clone was found a few times. The rearrangement uses TRBV27 and TRBJ2-7; D gene ambiguous. The V and J ends lost 2 bases and 0 bases respectively, with 8 bases between them. The CDR3 covers 14 residues. In germline, CDR1 is MNHEY, CDR2 SMNVEV (reference sequence). CDR3 nucleotide sequence: TGTGCCAGCAGTTTAAGCCCAAGCTCCTACGAGCAGTACTTC. Its protein product is CASSLSPSSYEQYF.

The chain couples TRBV7-9 to TRBJ2-1, with 8 bases fitting TRBD2. Unmatched junction bases numbered 10, after V lost 5 bases and J lost 7 bases. CDR1 is SEHNR, CDR2 FQNEAQ, per germline (reference sequence). The CDR3 is 15 amino acids. CDR3 region: CASSEAGGGRNEQFF. The CDR3 region has the DNA TGTGCCAGCAGCGAAGCTGGCGGGGGGCGAAATGAGCAGTTCTTC.

This chain connects TRBV6-5 to TRBJ1-6; D unclear. Germline CDR1 is MNHEY and CDR2 is SVGAGI. The CDR3 sequence is 14 residues long. The ends were cut back, 6 bases at V and 4 bases at J, with 10 bases in the middle. The CDR3 loop reads CASRIETYNSPLHF. CDR3 nucleotide sequence: TGTGCCAGCAGAATCGAAACGTATAATTCACCCCTCCACTTT.

The V gene is TRBV29-1, the J gene TRBJ2-5; tentatively, D is TRBD2 (6 bases). V was pared by 1 base and J by 5 bases, with 14 bases between. The germline gives CDR1 SQVTM, CDR2 ANQGSEA. The CDR3 spans 14 residues. CDR3 residues: CSVEVEGSWETQYF. The CDR3 DNA is TGCAGCGTTGAAGTGGAGGGTTCTTGGGAGACCCAGTACTTC.

This clone was found many times. The rearrangement links TRBV29-1 to TRBJ1-2, with D unresolved. This CDR3 comprises 11 residues. Germline V CDR1 and CDR2: SQVTM, ANQGSEA. Deletions cut 8 bases from V and 2 bases from J, with 9 bases between. The CDR3 DNA follows: TGCAGCTCTACAGCGAACTATGGCTACACCTTC. The encoded protein is CSSTANYGYTF.

The CDR3 sequence is CASSSIKVTAPNQPQHF. For the CDR3, the DNA is TGTGCCAGCAGCTCAATTAAGGTAACGGCCCCCAATCAGCCCCAGCATTTT. V gene TRBV28 combines with J gene TRBJ1-5; D ambiguous. The CDR3 has 17 amino acids. Trimming took 6 bases from V and 3 from J, leaving 21 bases between them. CDR1 MDHEN and CDR2 SYDVKM come from the germline V gene.

The chain uses TRBV5-1 and TRBJ1-5; tentatively, D is TRBD1 (5 bases). Between the trimmed V and J ends, which lost 1 base and 3 bases, there was a span of 8 bases. Germline loops: CDR1 SGHRS, CDR2 YFSETQ. The CDR3 is 14 amino acids. The DNA for the CDR3 is TGCGCCAGCAGCTTGACAGGAAACAATCAGCCCCAGCATTTT. This sequence encodes CASSLTGNNQPQHF. The full variable domain, its missing parts supplied by reference TRBV5-1 and TRBJ1-5, is KAGVTQTPRYLIKTRGQQVTLSCSPISGHRSVSWYQQTPGQGLQFLFEYFSETQRNKGNFPGRFSGRQFSNSRSEMNVSTLELGDSALYLCASSLTGNNQPQHFGDGTRLSIL.

The rearrangement links TRBV11-2 to TRBJ2-2, with D perhaps matching TRBD1 or TRBD2 (5 bases each). The V end was cut by 2 bases, the J end by 2 bases, with 9 bases between. Germline V gives CDR1 SGHAT, CDR2 FQNNGV. The CDR3 extends over 15 amino acids. CDR3 sequence (DNA): TGTGCCAGCAGCTTAAGGTGGGACAACACCGGGGAGCTGTTTTTT. Amino acid sequence: CASSLRWDNTGELFF.